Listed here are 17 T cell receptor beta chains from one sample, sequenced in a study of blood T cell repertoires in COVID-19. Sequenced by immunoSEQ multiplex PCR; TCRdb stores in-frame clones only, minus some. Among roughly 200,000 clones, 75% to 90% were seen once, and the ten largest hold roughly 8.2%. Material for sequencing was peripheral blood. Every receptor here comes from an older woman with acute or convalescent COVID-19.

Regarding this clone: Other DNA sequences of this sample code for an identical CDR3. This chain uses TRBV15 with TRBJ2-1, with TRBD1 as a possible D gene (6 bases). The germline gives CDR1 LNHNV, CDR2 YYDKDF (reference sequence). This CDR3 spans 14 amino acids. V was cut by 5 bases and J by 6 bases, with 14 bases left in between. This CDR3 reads CATSVRDIRNEQFF. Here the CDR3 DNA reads TGTGCCACCAGCGTCCGGGACATTCGCAATGAGCAGTTCTTC.

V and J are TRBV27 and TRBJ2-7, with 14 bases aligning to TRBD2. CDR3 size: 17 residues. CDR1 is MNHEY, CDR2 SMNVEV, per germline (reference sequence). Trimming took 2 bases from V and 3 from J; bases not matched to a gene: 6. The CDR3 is CASSLLWTSGGYYEQYF. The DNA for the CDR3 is TGTGCCAGCAGTTTACTATGGACTAGCGGGGGGTACTACGAGCAGTACTTC.

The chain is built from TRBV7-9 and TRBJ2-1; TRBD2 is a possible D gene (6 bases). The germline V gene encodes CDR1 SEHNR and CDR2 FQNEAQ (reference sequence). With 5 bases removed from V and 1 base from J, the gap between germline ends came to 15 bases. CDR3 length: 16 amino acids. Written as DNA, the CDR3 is TGTGCCAGCAGCGGAGGATTTAGCGGATCCTACAATGAGCAGTTCTTC. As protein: CASSGGFSGSYNEQFF. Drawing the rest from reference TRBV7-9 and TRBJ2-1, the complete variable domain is DTGVSQNPRHKITKRGQNVTFRCDPISEHNRLYWYRQTLGQGPEFLTYFQNEAQLEKSRLLSDRFSAERPKGSFSTLEIQRTEQGDSAMYLCASSGGFSGSYNEQFFGPGTRLTVL.

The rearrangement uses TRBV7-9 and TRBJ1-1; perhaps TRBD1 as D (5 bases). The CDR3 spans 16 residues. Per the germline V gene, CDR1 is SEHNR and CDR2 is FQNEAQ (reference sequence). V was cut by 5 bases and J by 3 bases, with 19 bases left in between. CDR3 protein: CASSPTPGGGDTEAFF. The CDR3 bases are TGTGCCAGCAGCCCTACTCCGGGGGGAGGAGACACTGAAGCTTTCTTT.

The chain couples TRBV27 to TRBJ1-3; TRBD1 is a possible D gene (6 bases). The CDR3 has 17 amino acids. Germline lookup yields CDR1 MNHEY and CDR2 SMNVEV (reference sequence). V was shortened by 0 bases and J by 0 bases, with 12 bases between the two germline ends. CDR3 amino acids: CASSLSGTKSSGNTIYF. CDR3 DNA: TGTGCCAGCAGTTTATCAGGGACAAAATCCTCTGGAAACACCATATATTTT.

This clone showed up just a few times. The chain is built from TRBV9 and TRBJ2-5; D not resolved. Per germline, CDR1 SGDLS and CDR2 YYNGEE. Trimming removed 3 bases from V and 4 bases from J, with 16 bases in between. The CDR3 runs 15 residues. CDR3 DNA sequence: TGTGCCAGCAGCGCCCGTTCTCTAGTGGGAGAGACCCAGTACTTC. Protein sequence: CASSARSLVGETQYF.

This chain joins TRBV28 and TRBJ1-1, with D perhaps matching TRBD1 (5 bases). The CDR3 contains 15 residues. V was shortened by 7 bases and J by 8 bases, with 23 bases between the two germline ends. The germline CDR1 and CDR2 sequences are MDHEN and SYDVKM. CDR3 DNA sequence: TGTGCCAGCACCCCCCGCGGGGCTCCTTCGCCCGAAGCTTTCTTT. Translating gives CASTPRGAPSPEAFF.

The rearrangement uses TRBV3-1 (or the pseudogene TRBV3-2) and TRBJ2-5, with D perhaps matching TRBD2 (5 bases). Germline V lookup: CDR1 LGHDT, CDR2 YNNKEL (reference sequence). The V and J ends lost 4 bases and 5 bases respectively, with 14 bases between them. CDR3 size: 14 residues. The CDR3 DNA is TGTGCCAGCAGCCCCCACGACGGGGAGGAGACCCAGTACTTC. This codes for CASSPHDGEETQYF.

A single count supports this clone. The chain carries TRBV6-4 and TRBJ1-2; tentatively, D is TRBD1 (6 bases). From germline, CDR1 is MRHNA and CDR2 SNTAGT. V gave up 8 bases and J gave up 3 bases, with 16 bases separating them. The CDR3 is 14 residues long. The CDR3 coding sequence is TGTGCCAGCGGCGCCGGGTACAGGGACTATGGCTACACCTTC. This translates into CASGAGYRDYGYTF.

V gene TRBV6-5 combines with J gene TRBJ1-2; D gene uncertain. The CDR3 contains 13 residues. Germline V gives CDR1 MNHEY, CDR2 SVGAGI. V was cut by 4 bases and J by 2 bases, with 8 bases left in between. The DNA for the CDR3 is TGTGCCAGCAGTTTAACAGTGAACTATGGCTACACCTTC. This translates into CASSLTVNYGYTF.

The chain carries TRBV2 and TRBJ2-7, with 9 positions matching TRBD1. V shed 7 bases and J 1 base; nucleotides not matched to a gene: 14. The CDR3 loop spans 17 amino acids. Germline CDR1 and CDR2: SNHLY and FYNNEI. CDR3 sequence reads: CASILIPAGTGSYEQYF. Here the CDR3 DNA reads TGTGCCAGCATTCTCATCCCGGCTGGGACAGGGTCCTACGAGCAGTACTTC.

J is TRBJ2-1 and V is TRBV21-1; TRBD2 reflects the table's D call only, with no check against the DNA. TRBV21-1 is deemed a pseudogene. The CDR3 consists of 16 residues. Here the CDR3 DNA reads TGTGCCAGCAGCAAATCGACTAGCGGCACCTTTGGTGAGCAGTTCTTC. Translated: CASSKSTSGTFGEQFF.

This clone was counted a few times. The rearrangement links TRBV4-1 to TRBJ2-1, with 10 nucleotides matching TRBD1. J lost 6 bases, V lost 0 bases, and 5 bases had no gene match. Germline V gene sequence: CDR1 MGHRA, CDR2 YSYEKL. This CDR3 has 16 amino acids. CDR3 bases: TGCGCCAGCAGCCAAGAGGGACAGGGGAGCATCAATGAGCAGTTCTTC. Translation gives CASSQEGQGSINEQFF.

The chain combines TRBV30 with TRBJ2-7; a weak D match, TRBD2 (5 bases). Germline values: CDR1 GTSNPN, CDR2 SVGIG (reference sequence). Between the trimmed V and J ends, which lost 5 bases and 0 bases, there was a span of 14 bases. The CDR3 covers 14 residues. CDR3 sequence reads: CAWGGREHSYEQYF. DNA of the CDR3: TGTGCCTGGGGAGGACGGGAACACTCCTACGAGCAGTACTTC.

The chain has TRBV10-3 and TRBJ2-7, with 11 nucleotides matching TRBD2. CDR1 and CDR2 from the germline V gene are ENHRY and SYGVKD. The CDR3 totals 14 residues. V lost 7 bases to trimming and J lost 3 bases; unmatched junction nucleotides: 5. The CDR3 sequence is CAITPTSGNYEQYF. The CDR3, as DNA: TGTGCCATCACCCCGACTAGCGGGAACTACGAGCAGTACTTC.

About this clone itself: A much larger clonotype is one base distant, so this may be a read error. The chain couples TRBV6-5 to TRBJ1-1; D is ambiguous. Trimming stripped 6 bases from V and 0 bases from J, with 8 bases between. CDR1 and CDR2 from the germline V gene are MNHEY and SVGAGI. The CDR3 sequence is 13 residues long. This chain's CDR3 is CASRRTLNTEAFF. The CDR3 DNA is TGTGCCAGCAGACGGACTCTGAACACTGAAGCTTTCTTT.

The CDR3 sequence: CASSVVGGSNHEQYF. CDR3 sequence (DNA): TGTGCCAGCAGCGTAGTAGGCGGGTCTAACCACGAGCAGTACTTC. This rearrangement joins TRBV9 to TRBJ2-7, with D possibly being TRBD2 (5 bases). CDR1 is SGDLS and CDR2 is YYNGEE in the germline V gene. CDR3 length: 15 amino acids. V lost 0 bases, J lost 5 bases, and 15 bases lay in between. Full variable domain (remainder filled in from reference TRBV9 and TRBJ2-7): DSGVTQTPKHLITATGQRVTLRCSPRSGDLSVYWYQQSLDQGLQFLIQYYNGEERAKGNILERFSAQQFPDLHSELNLSSLELGDSALYFCASSVVGGSNHEQYFGPGTRLTVT.